The 28 T cell receptor beta chains reported below all come from one sample, sequenced in a study of T-cell reconstitution after alpha-beta-depleted transplantation in children. Preparing the TCRbeta library involved the use of unique molecular identifiers. Via MiXCR, TCRdb re-called the PCR reads, giving one row per CDR3 protein. This table has fewer than 750,000 distinct CDR3 sequences, 27% appearing once. The starting material was PBMCs, obtained before TCRalphabeta/CD19-depleted stem cell transplant. The receptors stem from a boy in the first two years of life with Wiskott-Aldrich syndrome, due to receive a stem cell transplant.

For this clonotype: This could be a read error, since a much larger clone is one nucleotide away. The J gene is TRBJ2-1, the V gene TRBV5-1, with TRBD2 identical over 13 bases. This CDR3 has 14 residues. CDR1 is SGHRS, CDR2 YFSETQ, per germline. The V and J ends lost 4 bases and 7 bases, in that order; junction bases with no gene match: 2. CDR3 in amino acids: CASSGLAGENEQFF. The CDR3 DNA follows: TGCGCCAGCAGCGGACTAGCGGGAGAGAATGAGCAGTTCTTC.

The chain uses TRBV5-1 and TRBJ1-1; 10 nucleotides match TRBD1. In germline, CDR1 is SGHRS, CDR2 YFSETQ. CDR3 length: 14 residues. V was pared by 3 bases and J by 4 bases, with 3 bases of the junction left unmatched. This CDR3 reads CASSWDRGGTEAFF. In DNA form, the CDR3 reads TGCGCCAGCAGCTGGGACAGGGGAGGCACTGAAGCTTTCTTT.

In its sample, this clonotype was seen a few times. This rearrangement joins TRBV24-1 to TRBJ2-2; 8 positions match TRBD1. Trimming cost V 12 bases and J 6 bases; bases outside gene matches: 5. Germline V gene lookup returns CDR1 KGHDR and CDR2 SFDVKD. The CDR3 totals 12 residues. The CDR3 nucleotides read TGTGCCTCCATGGACAGGGCCGGGGAGCTGTTTTTT. This translates into CASMDRAGELFF.

V gene TRBV20-1 combines with J gene TRBJ2-2; possibly TRBD1 for D (6 bases). CDR1 DFQATT and CDR2 SNEGSKA come from the germline V gene (reference sequence). V shed 0 bases and J shed 4 bases, with 15 bases lying between them. The CDR3 spans 16 residues. The CDR3 protein is CSARDPGEGGTGELFF. The CDR3 nucleotides read TGCAGTGCTAGAGATCCGGGTGAAGGGGGCACCGGGGAGCTGTTTTTT.

The chain has TRBV18 and TRBJ1-4, with 7 bases identical to TRBD1. This CDR3 has 15 residues. V lost 3 bases, J lost 8 bases, and 9 bases stayed unmatched. Per germline, CDR1 KGHSH and CDR2 LQKENI. The CDR3 sequence: CASSPTGALGEKLFF. The CDR3 bases are TGTGCCAGCTCACCTACAGGGGCCCTTGGCGAAAAACTGTTTTTT. Filled out from reference TRBV18 and TRBJ1-4, the complete variable domain reads NAGVMQNPRHLVRRRGQEARLRCSPMKGHSHVYWYRQLPEEGLKFMVYLQKENIIDESGMPKERFSAEFPKEGPSILRIQQVVRGDSAAYFCASSPTGALGEKLFFGSGTQLSVL.

This clonotype occurred a few times. The gene calls are TRBV7-2 and TRBJ2-7, with D perhaps matching TRBD2 (5 bases). The CDR3 sequence is 14 residues long. Per the germline V gene, CDR1 is SGHTA and CDR2 is FQGNSA. The V end lost 0 bases, the J end lost 6 bases, and 12 bases lay between the germline ends. The CDR3 sequence is CASSLASEVGEQYF. CDR3 coding DNA: TGTGCCAGCAGCTTAGCTAGCGAGGTTGGCGAGCAGTACTTC.

This chain joins TRBV6-1 and TRBJ1-1, with unresolved D. The V gene lost 4 bases and the J gene lost 0 bases, with 3 bases spanning the gap. The germline gives CDR1 MNHNS, CDR2 SASEGT. CDR3 length equals 12 residues. In DNA form, the CDR3 reads TGTGCCAGCAGTGGTGTGAACACTGAAGCTTTCTTT. It specifies CASSGVNTEAFF.

The gene calls are TRBV5-6 and TRBJ2-1, with D perhaps given as TRBD1 or TRBD2 (5 bases each). Germline V gene data show CDR1 as SGHDT and CDR2 as YYEEEE. This CDR3 has 15 amino acids. Deletions cut 5 bases from V and 2 bases from J, with 14 bases between. CDR3 coding DNA: TGTGCCAGCAGGACCTCGAGGGACGCCTACAATGAGCAGTTCTTC. It is translated as CASRTSRDAYNEQFF.

V is TRBV28 and J is TRBJ2-7; D is unresolved. Trimming cost V 6 bases and J 0 bases, with 15 bases left between them. CDR1 and CDR2 from the germline V gene are MDHEN and SYDVKM. CDR3 length: 15 amino acids. The chain's CDR3 is CASSPVGRSSYEQYF. In DNA, the CDR3 is TGTGCCAGCAGCCCCGTCGGGCGGAGCTCCTACGAGCAGTACTTC.

With respect to this clonotype: Since a much larger clone is just one base distant, this may be a read error. The J gene is TRBJ2-5, the V gene TRBV3-1, with D unclear. The V gene lost 0 bases and the J gene lost 5 bases, with 1 base spanning the gap. This CDR3 region has 11 residues. Per germline, CDR1 LGHDT and CDR2 YNNKEL (reference sequence). The CDR3 DNA sequence: TGTGCCAGCAGCCAAGATGAGACCCAGTACTTC. Protein sequence: CASSQDETQYF.

This clonotype has more than one count but fewer than ten. V is TRBV7-3 and J is TRBJ2-1; tentative D call: TRBD2 (6 bases). V lost 5 bases and J lost 8, with 25 bases in between. The length of the CDR3 is 17 residues. Germline assignment: CDR1 SGHTA and CDR2 FQGTGA. The CDR3 nucleotides are TGTGCCAGCAGCCCCGAGGAGGGTAAGGGGTCGGGGTATGAGCAGTTCTTC. Translating gives CASSPEEGKGSGYEQFF.

The table lists this clonotype with many counts. The rearrangement links TRBV25-1 to TRBJ2-2; 10 bases match TRBD2. V lost 3 bases to trimming and J lost 0 bases; unmatched junction nucleotides: 10. The CDR3 is made up of 19 amino acids. CDR1 MGHDK and CDR2 SYGVNS come from the germline V gene. DNA of the CDR3: TGTGCCAGCAGTGACGAGGGTATAGCGGGAGGCTCGAACACCGGGGAGCTGTTTTTT. This codes for CASSDEGIAGGSNTGELFF.

This clonotype appeared a few times. V usage is TRBV9 and J usage is TRBJ2-3; 7 nucleotides align to TRBD2. The CDR3 consists of 16 residues. CDR1 SGDLS and CDR2 YYNGEE come from the germline V gene. Trimming at V came to 3 bases and at J to 4 bases, leaving 11 bases not matched to a gene. CDR3 in DNA: TGTGCCAGCAGCGGGGGGGGACCTTTGCGGGCAGATACGCAGTATTTT. It encodes CASSGGGPLRADTQYF.

This clonotype appeared a few times. J is TRBJ2-3 and V is TRBV10-3, with 7 bases lining up with TRBD2. Germline trimming cut 6 bases from V and 0 bases from J; bases unmatched to any gene: 6. Germline assignment: CDR1 ENHRY and CDR2 SYGVKD. CDR3 size: 15 residues. The CDR3 is CAIRGLAASTDTQYF. The CDR3 DNA reads as TGTGCCATCAGAGGGCTAGCGGCTAGCACAGATACGCAGTATTTT.

The V and J genes are TRBV19 and TRBJ2-1, with TRBD2 matching 7 bases. CDR1 is LNHDA and CDR2 is SQIVND in the germline V gene (reference sequence). Unmatched junction bases numbered 5, after V lost 3 bases and J lost 0 bases. CDR3 length: 16 amino acids. CDR3 DNA: TGTGCCAGTAGTATGGGGCGGGGGAGCTCCTACAATGAGCAGTTCTTC. Its protein product is CASSMGRGSSYNEQFF.

The V gene is TRBV28, the J gene TRBJ2-3; TRBD1 aligns across 8 bases. Germline CDR1 reads MDHEN; CDR2 reads SYDVKM. The trim removed 6 bases at V and 2 bases at J, leaving 10 bases unmatched. The CDR3 has 16 residues. CDR3 sequence: CASSPTGTGYTDTQYF. In DNA form, the CDR3 reads TGTGCCAGCAGCCCGACAGGGACAGGCTACACAGATACGCAGTATTTT.

The genes are TRBV15 and TRBJ2-5; the D gene could be TRBD1 or TRBD2 (5 bases each). The germline V and J ends were trimmed by 0 bases and 1 base, with 9 bases remaining between them. The CDR3 extends over 15 amino acids. Germline V gene lookup returns CDR1 LNHNV and CDR2 YYDKDF (reference sequence). The CDR3 region has the DNA TGTGCCACCAGCAGAGATCTAGGGACCCAAGAGACCCAGTACTTC. This codes for CATSRDLGTQETQYF.

The genes are TRBV5-1 and TRBJ2-7; D not resolved. The CDR3 runs 14 residues. The ends were cut back, 1 base at V and 3 bases at J, with 11 bases in the middle. Germline V gives CDR1 SGHRS, CDR2 YFSETQ. Here the CDR3 reads CASSLFTTDYEQYF. The CDR3 nucleotides are TGCGCCAGCAGCTTGTTCACGACGGACTACGAGCAGTACTTC.

This clonotype was recorded a few times. This chain connects TRBV5-1 to TRBJ1-5; 8 positions agree with TRBD1. Germline assignment: CDR1 SGHRS and CDR2 YFSETQ. Trimming took 4 bases from V and 5 from J; bases not matched to a gene: 8. There are 15 residues in the CDR3. The CDR3 sequence: CASSLGSGGDQPQHF. In nucleotides, the CDR3 is TGCGCCAGCAGCCTGGGGTCAGGGGGCGATCAGCCCCAGCATTTT. Variable domain in full (rest from reference TRBV5-1 and TRBJ1-5): KAGVTQTPRYLIKTRGQQVTLSCSPISGHRSVSWYQQTPGQGLQFLFEYFSETQRNKGNFPGRFSGRQFSNSRSEMNVSTLELGDSALYLCASSLGSGGDQPQHFGDGTRLSIL.

On this clonotype itself: Mismatch with germline at one junction end may stem from a read error. This sequence joins TRBV6-1 and TRBJ2-4; 7 bases map to TRBD2. Germline CDR1 is MNHNS and CDR2 is SASEGT. The CDR3 loop spans 15 amino acids. CDR3 DNA sequence: TGTGCCAGCAGTCATCGGGGGGTTGGCGGGAACAGTCAGTACTTC. It yields the protein CASSHRGVGGNSQYF.

The J gene is TRBJ2-7, the V gene TRBV4-1; 11 positions agree with TRBD2. The CDR3 runs to 14 residues. J was trimmed by 3 bases and V by 4 bases; bases with no gene match: 2. Per germline, CDR1 MGHRA and CDR2 YSYEKL. Written as DNA, the CDR3 is TGCGCCAGCAGCCTTAGCGGGAGGGACTACGAGCAGTACTTC. The encoded protein is CASSLSGRDYEQYF.

This clonotype was observed a few times. The rearrangement links TRBV28 to TRBJ2-5; 7 positions match TRBD2. This CDR3 is 14 amino acids long. CDR1 is MDHEN and CDR2 is SYDVKM in the germline V gene. The V gene end was trimmed by 0 bases and the J gene end by 4 bases; junction bases not matched to a gene: 2. This CDR3 is CASSLWGGGETQYF. The CDR3 DNA follows: TGTGCCAGCAGTTTATGGGGCGGGGGAGAGACCCAGTACTTC.

This clonotype was counted a few times. The chain employs TRBV24-1 and TRBJ2-1; D is possibly TRBD2 (8 bases). CDR3 length: 15 amino acids. Trimming cost V 4 bases and J 8 bases, with 17 bases left between them. CDR1 is KGHDR and CDR2 is SFDVKD in the germline V gene. The DNA for the CDR3 is TGTGCCACCAGTGACACGGGACTAGGGGGCTATGAGCAGTTCTTC. Translated, it gives CATSDTGLGGYEQFF.

V is TRBV24-1 and J is TRBJ2-3; 10 bases are shared with TRBD1. Germline CDR1 and CDR2: KGHDR and SFDVKD. V lost 3 bases and J lost 4; bases outside the gene matches: 9. The CDR3 sequence is 17 residues long. CDR3 sequence: CATSDRSGTGEADTQYF. CDR3 DNA sequence: TGTGCCACCAGTGATCGGTCGGGGACAGGGGAAGCAGATACGCAGTATTTT.

The chain combines TRBV5-1 with TRBJ2-5; 7 nucleotides agree with TRBD1. This CDR3 spans 15 amino acids. From germline, CDR1 is SGHRS and CDR2 YFSETQ. V lost 2 bases to trimming and J lost 0 bases; unmatched junction nucleotides: 4. DNA of the CDR3: TGCGCCAGCAGCTTAGGACAGGCTTACCAAGAGACCCAGTACTTC. This gives the protein CASSLGQAYQETQYF.

The V gene is TRBV29-1, the J gene TRBJ2-5; 9 positions agree with TRBD2. The V gene's germline CDR1 is SQVTM and CDR2 ANQGSEA. This CDR3 comprises 14 residues. The V segment lost 6 bases and the J segment 5 bases; nucleotides outside the gene matches: 10. CDR3 bases: TGCAGCGTAGGGGGGCTAGCGGGACGGGAGACCCAGTACTTC. Protein sequence: CSVGGLAGRETQYF.

This clonotype was recorded a few times. This chain joins TRBV10-3 and TRBJ1-1; D unclear. Germline V gene data show CDR1 as ENHRY and CDR2 as SYGVKD. The ends were cut back, 6 bases at V and 6 bases at J, with 14 bases in the middle. CDR3 length: 13 residues. The CDR3 DNA is TGTGCCATCAGGGAATTGCCCGGGGCTGAAGCTTTCTTT. It encodes CAIRELPGAEAFF.

The chain is built from TRBV5-1 and TRBJ2-7; 7 bases match TRBD1. The CDR3 totals 15 residues. The V gene's germline CDR1 is SGHRS and CDR2 YFSETQ. V lost 1 base to trimming and J lost 4 bases; unmatched junction nucleotides: 8. The CDR3 is CASSLLQGIVYEQYF. DNA of the CDR3: TGCGCCAGCAGCTTGTTACAGGGGATCGTGTACGAGCAGTACTTC.